This entry lists 25 T cell receptor beta chains sequenced from one sample in a study of blood T cell repertoires in COVID-19. Method: immunoSEQ multiplex PCR; TCRdb's copy keeps in-frame clones and lacks some. This sample has approximately 11,000 clones, with just under 85% found just once. Sequenced input: peripheral blood. The receptors here all came from a man between 45 and 60 years old with active COVID-19.

The chain is built from TRBV20-1 and TRBJ2-1; 10 bases map to TRBD1. This CDR3 region has 20 residues. V was pared by 3 bases and J by 5 bases, with 22 bases of the junction left unmatched. Germline V lookup: CDR1 DFQATT, CDR2 SNEGSKA (reference sequence). CDR3 sequence reads: CSASIPDRGRPLYLDNEQFF. The CDR3, as DNA: TGCAGTGCTAGTATTCCCGACAGGGGGCGACCTCTCTACCTCGACAATGAGCAGTTCTTC.

This clone was counted between two and nine times. The rearrangement uses TRBV28 and TRBJ2-3, with 7 bases lining up with TRBD2. The V and J ends lost 2 bases and 4 bases, in that order; junction bases with no gene match: 3. Germline CDR1 reads MDHEN; CDR2 reads SYDVKM. The CDR3 sequence is 14 residues long. CDR3 in DNA: TGTGCCAGCAGTTTAACGGCGGGAGCAGATACGCAGTATTTT. It codes for CASSLTAGADTQYF.

The CDR3 coding sequence is TGTGCCAGCAGCCCGAGGCTCCGAGCGGGAGCCCCCGATACGCAGTATTTT. Translated: CASSPRLRAGAPDTQYF. The chain recombines TRBV11-3 with TRBJ2-3; 8 positions match TRBD2. Trimming removed 5 bases from V and 6 bases from J; junction bases left unmatched: 16. The CDR3 has 17 amino acids. Germline CDR1 and CDR2: SGHNT and YENEEA. The entire variable domain, with the rest obtained from reference TRBV11-3 and TRBJ2-3, is as follows: EAGVVQSPRYKIIEKKQPVAFWCNPISGHNTLYWYLQNLGQGPELLIRYENEEAVDDSQLPKDRFSAERLKGVDSTLKIQPAELGDSAVYLCASSPRLRAGAPDTQYFGPGTRLTVL.

This chain joins TRBV19 and TRBJ1-5; D unclear. The CDR3 has 13 residues. The germline V and J ends were trimmed by 7 bases and 3 bases, with 10 bases remaining between them. Germline V lookup: CDR1 LNHDA, CDR2 SQIVND (reference sequence). The CDR3 coding sequence is TGTGCCAGTATCCCAGGATACAATCAGCCCCAGCATTTT. The encoded protein is CASIPGYNQPQHF.

The V call is TRBV11-2, the J call TRBJ2-3; 10 bases line up with TRBD2. CDR1 is SGHAT, CDR2 FQNNGV, per germline. V lost 5 bases to trimming and J lost 2 bases; unmatched junction nucleotides: 7. CDR3 length: 16 residues. The CDR3 bases are TGTGCCAGCAGCCACCACACTAGCGGGATCACAGATACGCAGTATTTT. Translation gives CASSHHTSGITDTQYF.

This clone was observed once. J is TRBJ2-7 and V is TRBV15; maybe TRBD1 (5 bases). The CDR3 extends over 14 amino acids. Germline V CDR1 and CDR2: LNHNV, YYDKDF (reference sequence). Trimming shortened V by 3 bases and J by 7 bases, and 16 bases separated the two germline ends. DNA of the CDR3: TGTGCCACCAGCAGGGTCCGTGGGGCGTGGGAGCAGTACTTC. Its translation: CATSRVRGAWEQYF.

The table lists this clone with a few counts. The rearrangement uses TRBV9 and TRBJ2-7; the match to TRBD2 covers 9 bases. Germline CDR1 is SGDLS and CDR2 is YYNGEE. Trimming cost V 3 bases and J 5 bases; bases outside gene matches: 15. The CDR3 runs to 17 residues. The CDR3 bases are TGTGCCAGCAGCGACTACGGCGGGAGGGCCGGGGAAGACGAGCAGTACTTC. Translating it yields CASSDYGGRAGEDEQYF.

This sequence joins TRBV29-1 and TRBJ1-1; TRBD1 matches at 7 bases. The length of the CDR3 is 14 residues. Germline values: CDR1 SQVTM, CDR2 ANQGSEA. J gave up 2 bases and V 4 bases, and 7 bases lay outside the gene matches. The CDR3 region has the DNA TGCAGCGTTGGGCGGACAGGCCTAAACACTGAAGCTTTCTTT. Protein: CSVGRTGLNTEAFF.

The V gene is TRBV4-1, the J gene TRBJ2-5, with 8 nucleotides matching TRBD1. This CDR3 contains 15 residues. Germline trimming cut 1 base from V and 1 base from J; bases unmatched to any gene: 2. The germline gives CDR1 MGHRA, CDR2 YSYEKL. In nucleotides, the CDR3 is TGCGCCAGCAGCCAAGGGACAGGGTCCCAAGAGACCCAGTACTTC. It specifies CASSQGTGSQETQYF.

The chain links TRBV6-1 to TRBJ1-5; 8 bases are shared with TRBD1. Germline CDR1 MNHNS, CDR2 SASEGT. Unmatched junction bases numbered 5, after V lost 3 bases and J lost 4 bases. This CDR3 spans 15 amino acids. CDR3 sequence reads: CASSDFGQGNQPQHF. DNA of the CDR3: TGTGCCAGCAGTGATTTTGGACAGGGTAATCAGCCCCAGCATTTT.

The chain employs TRBV3-1 (or the pseudogene TRBV3-2) and TRBJ2-7; 8 nucleotides match TRBD1. This CDR3 comprises 15 residues. The germline CDR1 and CDR2 sequences are LGHDT and YNNKEL (reference sequence). J lost 4 bases, V lost 4 bases, and 9 bases had no gene match. CDR3 in amino acids: CASSLEQGVIYEQYF. The CDR3 coding sequence is TGTGCCAGCAGCCTAGAACAGGGGGTAATTTACGAGCAGTACTTC.

This chain joins TRBV6-5 and TRBJ2-7, with TRBD1 matching 10 bases. The junction had 4 bases not matched to a gene; V was cut back by 0 bases and J by 5 bases. Germline V gene data show CDR1 as MNHEY and CDR2 as SVGAGI. The CDR3 sequence is 15 residues long. The CDR3 here is CASSYSGTGVHEQYF. CDR3 nucleotide sequence: TGTGCCAGCAGTTACTCTGGGACAGGGGTCCACGAGCAGTACTTC.

V is TRBV19 and J is TRBJ2-4, with D possibly matching TRBD1 (8 bases). CDR3 length: 16 amino acids. From germline, CDR1 is LNHDA and CDR2 SQIVND (reference sequence). The V end was cut by 6 bases, the J end by 7 bases, with 22 bases between. The CDR3 here is CASRRQGRGFSNIQYF. The CDR3 region has the DNA TGTGCCAGTAGGCGACAGGGGAGGGGTTTTTCGAACATTCAGTACTTC.

The CDR3 region is CASSTPTGEQYF. CDR3 in DNA: TGTGCCAGCAGCACCCCCACTGGCGAGCAGTACTTC. J is TRBJ2-7 and V is TRBV13; D is unresolved. The CDR3 spans 12 residues. The V gene lost 5 bases and the J gene lost 6 bases, with 11 bases spanning the gap. The V gene's germline CDR1 is PRHDT and CDR2 FYEKMQ (reference sequence).

This clone showed up just a few times. This rearrangement joins TRBV7-6 to TRBJ2-6; 9 nucleotides agree with TRBD1. The CDR3 contains 17 residues. V lost 4 bases, J lost 2 bases, and 6 bases stayed unmatched. Germline loops: CDR1 SGHVS, CDR2 FNYEAQ. The CDR3, as DNA: TGTGCCAGCAGCTCGGGACAGGGATACCCTGGGGCCAACGTCCTGACTTTC. It specifies CASSSGQGYPGANVLTF.

The chain joins TRBV10-3 to TRBJ2-7, with D perhaps TRBD1 (5 bases). Germline V gene data show CDR1 as ENHRY and CDR2 as SYGVKD. Between the trimmed V and J ends, which lost 3 bases and 5 bases, there was a span of 8 bases. This CDR3 region has 12 residues. In DNA form, the CDR3 reads TGTGCCATCAGTGAAGGCAGGGACGAGCAGTACTTC. Translating it yields CAISEGRDEQYF.

The chain uses TRBV14 and TRBJ2-7; possibly TRBD2 for D (5 bases). Trimming shortened V by 5 bases and J by 2 bases, and 10 bases separated the two germline ends. The CDR3 has 13 residues. The germline gives CDR1 SGHDN, CDR2 FVKESK. As DNA, the CDR3 is TGTGCCAGCAGCTTCGGGGTAACCTACGAGCAGTACTTC. Encoded protein: CASSFGVTYEQYF.

The rearrangement uses TRBV7-9 and TRBJ2-5; weak D call: TRBD2 (7 bases). The CDR3 sequence is 15 residues long. Germline V gene lookup returns CDR1 SEHNR and CDR2 FQNEAQ (reference sequence). Trimming removed 5 bases at V and 5 bases at J, with 18 bases between. The CDR3: CASSPWGGAGETQYF. The CDR3 nucleotides read TGTGCCAGCAGCCCCTGGGGGGGGGCAGGGGAGACCCAGTACTTC.

The chain combines TRBV5-5 with TRBJ2-7; 9 bases are a match to TRBD1. Trimming removed 3 bases from V and 6 bases from J; junction bases left unmatched: 7. This CDR3 spans 14 amino acids. Germline values: CDR1 SGHKS, CDR2 YYEKEE (reference sequence). CDR3 coding DNA: TGTGCCAGCAGCTGGACAGGGGAGGGCAGCGAGCAGTACTTC. Its translation is CASSWTGEGSEQYF.

The chain carries TRBV2 and TRBJ2-1, with D perhaps matching TRBD2 (5 bases). CDR1 SNHLY and CDR2 FYNNEI come from the germline V gene. This CDR3 has 14 residues. The V and J ends lost 3 bases and 7 bases respectively, with 13 bases between them. The CDR3 spells CASSDRWGVNEQFF. CDR3 DNA sequence: TGTGCCAGCAGTGATCGGTGGGGAGTAAATGAGCAGTTCTTC.

The chain joins TRBV5-6 to TRBJ2-7; 7 bases agree with TRBD2. The CDR3 covers 15 residues. The V gene's germline CDR1 is SGHDT and CDR2 YYEEEE. The V segment lost 5 bases and the J segment 3 bases; nucleotides outside the gene matches: 11. CDR3 nucleotides: TGTGCCAGCAGGAGTACGGGGGGATATGGCTACGAGCAGTACTTC. Its translation is CASRSTGGYGYEQYF.

This clone appeared a single time. The chain uses TRBV3-1 (or the pseudogene TRBV3-2) and TRBJ1-1; D possibly corresponds to TRBD1 (5 bases). CDR3 size: 15 residues. Germline CDR1 reads LGHDT; CDR2 reads YNNKEL (reference sequence). V lost 0 bases, J lost 2 bases, and 10 bases lay in between. As DNA, the CDR3 is TGTGCCAGCAGCCAAGACGGGAGGGGTAACACTGAAGCTTTCTTT. This codes for CASSQDGRGNTEAFF.

The CDR3 reads CATKVDRANTEAFF. CDR3 coding DNA: TGTGCCACCAAGGTAGACAGGGCGAACACTGAAGCTTTCTTT. V is TRBV15 and J is TRBJ1-1, with TRBD1 matching 7 bases. The CDR3 extends over 14 amino acids. The germline CDR1 and CDR2 sequences are LNHNV and YYDKDF (reference sequence). V trimming: 7 bases; J trimming: 1 base; junction bases outside the gene matches: 6. Full variable domain (missing parts from reference TRBV15 and TRBJ1-1): DAMVIQNPRYQVTQFGKPVTLSCSQTLNHNVMYWYQQKSSQAPKLLFHYYDKDFNNEADTPDNFQSRRPNTSFCFLDIRSPGLGDTAMYLCATKVDRANTEAFFGQGTRLTVV.

This chain uses TRBV11-3 with TRBJ2-1; 8 bases agree with TRBD1. The germline V gene has CDR1 SGHNT and CDR2 YENEEA. Trimming at V came to 2 bases and at J to 9 bases, leaving 6 bases not matched to a gene. This CDR3 contains 14 residues. CDR3 DNA sequence: TGTGCCAGCAGCTTATGGCAGGGGGCCGGTGAGCAGTTCTTC. This translates into CASSLWQGAGEQFF. The full variable domain, rest sourced from reference TRBV11-3 and TRBJ2-1, is EAGVVQSPRYKIIEKKQPVAFWCNPISGHNTLYWYLQNLGQGPELLIRYENEEAVDDSQLPKDRFSAERLKGVDSTLKIQPAELGDSAVYLCASSLWQGAGEQFFGPGTRLTVL.

The J gene is TRBJ2-1, the V gene TRBV28, with TRBD2 matching over 11 bases. J lost 7 bases, V lost 6 bases, and 11 bases had no gene match. Germline CDR1 and CDR2: MDHEN and SYDVKM. The CDR3 is made up of 16 amino acids. The CDR3 here is CASRSALAGGMNEQFF. CDR3 sequence (DNA): TGTGCCAGCAGGTCTGCGCTAGCGGGAGGAATGAATGAGCAGTTCTTC.